Below, 25 T cell receptor beta chains from the same sample are listed, as sequenced in a study of lymphopenia after photon versus proton radiotherapy. Profiling relied on immunoSEQ multiplex PCR, and the TCRdb table lists in-frame clones only, not all of them. The sample lists more than 5,000 clones; about nine tenths were seen once. Sequences were derived from peripheral blood, sampled from a patient treated with photon-based radiotherapy. These receptors all stem from a man between 60 and 75 years old with cholangiocarcinoma.

To note about this clone: The junction and the germline gene differ at one end; a read error may be behind it. V gene TRBV19 combines with J gene TRBJ1-1, with a tentative D call TRBD1 (6 bases). In germline, CDR1 is LNHDA, CDR2 SQIVND (reference sequence). CDR3 size: 15 residues. The CDR3 nucleotides read TGTGCAAGTAATGGGGGCGGGGTGTTTAACACTGAAGCTTTCTTT. It encodes CASNGGGVFNTEAFF.

The chain joins TRBV9 to TRBJ1-2; D remains ambiguous. Germline CDR1 is SGDLS and CDR2 is YYNGEE. The V end lost 0 bases, the J end lost 3 bases, and 15 bases lay between the germline ends. CDR3 length: 16 amino acids. DNA for the CDR3: TGTGCCAGCAGCGTAGCTAAGACTAGTGGGGACTATGGCTACACCTTC. This sequence encodes CASSVAKTSGDYGYTF. Variable domain in full (rest from reference TRBV9 and TRBJ1-2): DSGVTQTPKHLITATGQRVTLRCSPRSGDLSVYWYQQSLDQGLQFLIQYYNGEERAKGNILERFSAQQFPDLHSELNLSSLELGDSALYFCASSVAKTSGDYGYTFGSGTRLTVV.

CDR3 residues: CASSRAPNYGYTF. Written as DNA, the CDR3 is TGTGCCAGCAGTCGGGCCCCTAACTATGGCTACACCTTC. The V gene is TRBV6-1, the J gene TRBJ1-2, with no clear D. The CDR3 sequence is 13 residues long. Trimming cost V 5 bases and J 0 bases, with 7 bases left between them. Germline V gene lookup returns CDR1 MNHNS and CDR2 SASEGT.

CDR3 nucleotides: TGTGCCAGCAGCCAAGGAAGCCGTGTAAGAAACACCATATATTTT. Its translation: CASSQGSRVRNTIYF. The chain uses TRBV14 and TRBJ1-3; D remains ambiguous. Germline-derived CDR1 and CDR2 are SGHDN and FVKESK. The CDR3 contains 15 residues. V dropped 1 base and J dropped 5 bases, with 12 bases sitting between them.

The rearrangement joins TRBV19 to TRBJ2-1; D is possibly TRBD1 (5 bases). This CDR3 has 13 amino acids. CDR1 is LNHDA, CDR2 SQIVND, per germline (reference sequence). V lost 7 bases, J lost 0 bases, and 7 bases lay in between. CDR3 bases: TGTGCCAGTAAGGGGCGCTCCTACAATGAGCAGTTCTTC. As protein: CASKGRSYNEQFF. The full variable domain, in which reference TRBV19 and TRBJ2-1 provide the parts outside the CDR3, is DGGITQSPKYLFRKEGQNVTLSCEQNLNHDAMYWYRQDPGQGLRLIYYSQIVNDFQKGDIAEGYSVSREKKESFPLTVTSAQKNPTAFYLCASKGRSYNEQFFGPGTRLTVL.

V usage is TRBV9 and J usage is TRBJ2-3; 14 bases align to TRBD2. The CDR3 is made up of 17 amino acids. Germline CDR1 reads SGDLS; CDR2 reads YYNGEE. Trimming cost V 0 bases and J 4 bases; bases outside gene matches: 4. Here the CDR3 DNA reads TGTGCCAGCAGCGTAGTAGGGACTAGCGGGAGTTCAGATACGCAGTATTTT. It yields the protein CASSVVGTSGSSDTQYF.

This chain joins TRBV11-2 and TRBJ2-5; 11 bases fit TRBD1. Looked up from germline, CDR1 is SGHAT and CDR2 is FQNNGV. V lost 1 base and J lost 2; bases outside the gene matches: 0. CDR3 length: 15 residues. In DNA, the CDR3 is TGTGCCAGCAGCTTAGGGGACAGGGGGCAAGAGACCCAGTACTTC. It translates to CASSLGDRGQETQYF.

Here the CDR3 DNA reads TGTGCCAGCAGTGAAGAGCAGGGTGGGACCGGGGAGCTGTTTTTT. The encoded protein is CASSEEQGGTGELFF. The gene calls are TRBV2 and TRBJ2-2; possibly TRBD1 for D (5 bases). This CDR3 region has 15 residues. The V gene lost 1 base and the J gene lost 5 bases, with 11 bases spanning the gap. Germline V gives CDR1 SNHLY, CDR2 FYNNEI. The entire variable domain, with the rest obtained from reference TRBV2 and TRBJ2-2, is as follows: EPEVTQTPSHQVTQMGQEVILRCVPISNHLYFYWYRQILGQKVEFLVSFYNNEISEKSEIFDDQFSVERPDGSNFTLKIRSTKLEDSAMYFCASSEEQGGTGELFFGEGSRLTVL.

The chain recombines TRBV7-9 with TRBJ1-2, with D possibly being TRBD1 (5 bases). The CDR3 length is 14 residues. Germline CDR1 and CDR2: SEHNR and FQNEAQ (reference sequence). Trimming pared 3 bases from V and 7 bases from J, leaving 15 bases between. CDR3 in DNA: TGTGCCAGCAGCTTCCAGGGCCTCTCGGGTGGCTACACCTTC. Its protein product is CASSFQGLSGGYTF.

J is TRBJ1-5 and V is TRBV4-1, with 7 bases aligning to TRBD1. The germline V gene encodes CDR1 MGHRA and CDR2 YSYEKL. The CDR3 sequence is 19 residues long. With 0 bases clipped from V and 3 bases from J, the junction kept 14 bases outside the gene matches. The CDR3 DNA reads TGCGCCAGCAGCCAAGATCCAGACAGGGAAAACGTTCTCAATCAGCCCCAGCATTTT. Its translation is CASSQDPDRENVLNQPQHF.

The chain carries TRBV7-7 and TRBJ2-3; 9 positions match TRBD1. Germline V CDR1 and CDR2: SSHAT, FNYEAQ (reference sequence). V lost 5 bases to trimming and J lost 6 bases; unmatched junction nucleotides: 12. The CDR3 runs to 16 residues. The CDR3 coding sequence is TGTGCCAGCAGCCCCGGCCTCGACAGGGGGGCTGATACGCAGTATTTT. Amino acid sequence: CASSPGLDRGADTQYF.

The V gene is TRBV2, the J gene TRBJ2-2; D may be TRBD2 (5 bases). Trimming shortened V by 2 bases and J by 4 bases, and 14 bases separated the two germline ends. CDR1 is SNHLY, CDR2 FYNNEI, per germline. This CDR3 is 16 amino acids long. This CDR3 is CASSELEVRVTGELFF. CDR3 DNA sequence: TGTGCCAGCAGTGAATTGGAGGTGCGGGTCACCGGGGAGCTGTTTTTT. Based on the CDR3 plus reference TRBV2 and TRBJ2-2, the full variable domain is EPEVTQTPSHQVTQMGQEVILRCVPISNHLYFYWYRQILGQKVEFLVSFYNNEISEKSEIFDDQFSVERPDGSNFTLKIRSTKLEDSAMYFCASSELEVRVTGELFFGEGSRLTVL.

The V call is TRBV14, the J call TRBJ2-3; D remains ambiguous. Germline CDR1 and CDR2: SGHDN and FVKESK. CDR3 length equals 13 residues. Trimming cost V 0 bases and J 5 bases, with 6 bases left between them. The chain's CDR3 is CASSQDRIDTQYF. The CDR3 DNA reads TGTGCCAGCAGCCAAGATAGAATAGATACGCAGTATTTT.

V gene TRBV6-5 combines with J gene TRBJ2-7, with TRBD1 as a possible D gene (6 bases). CDR1 is MNHEY, CDR2 SVGAGI, per germline. The CDR3 runs to 15 residues. V shed 7 bases and J shed 2 bases, with 18 bases lying between them. The CDR3 bases are TGTGCCAGCACCGACCCTCTGGACAGCGCCTACGAGCAGTACTTC. This encodes CASTDPLDSAYEQYF.

This clone was observed a handful of times. The chain joins TRBV7-3 to TRBJ2-3, with D unresolved. Germline V lookup: CDR1 SGHTA, CDR2 FQGTGA. Trimming pared 2 bases from V and 5 bases from J, leaving 14 bases between. This CDR3 is built from 15 residues. The CDR3 loop is CASSLLLQSGDTQYF. In DNA form, the CDR3 reads TGTGCCAGCAGCTTATTGCTCCAAAGTGGAGATACGCAGTATTTT.

This clone was detected only once. The CDR3 DNA is TGTGCCAGTAGTATAGACGGACGGTTCCAAGAGACCCAGTACTTC. The encoded protein is CASSIDGRFQETQYF. The chain couples TRBV19 to TRBJ2-5; D is unresolved. Per germline, CDR1 LNHDA and CDR2 SQIVND (reference sequence). V dropped 0 bases and J dropped 1 base, with 9 bases sitting between them. The CDR3 totals 15 residues.

The gene calls are TRBV7-2 and TRBJ2-7; D unresolved. V shed 3 bases and J shed 3 bases, with 6 bases lying between them. Looked up from germline, CDR1 is SGHTA and CDR2 is FQGNSA. This CDR3 is 12 amino acids long. CDR3 sequence reads: CASSFYDYEQYF. The CDR3 region has the DNA TGTGCCAGCAGCTTTTACGACTACGAGCAGTACTTC.

The chain carries TRBV6-6 and TRBJ1-1, with D possibly matching TRBD1 (6 bases). This CDR3 comprises 14 residues. V shed 3 bases and J shed 0 bases, with 8 bases lying between them. In germline, CDR1 is MNHNY, CDR2 SVGAGI (reference sequence). The CDR3 nucleotides read TGTGCCAGCAGTTATGGGGGCATGAACACTGAAGCTTTCTTT. Translation gives CASSYGGMNTEAFF.

The chain employs TRBV7-6 and TRBJ1-5; tentative D call: TRBD1 (5 bases). Trimming removed 5 bases at V and 4 bases at J, with 18 bases between. Per germline, CDR1 SGHVS and CDR2 FNYEAQ. The CDR3 totals 16 residues. This chain's CDR3 is CASSPHPPGRNQPQHF. The CDR3 DNA sequence: TGTGCCAGCAGCCCACATCCTCCGGGACGTAATCAGCCCCAGCATTTT. Looking up the rest from reference TRBV7-6 and TRBJ1-5 gives the full variable domain: GAGVSQSPRYKVTKRGQDVALRCDPISGHVSLYWYRQALGQGPEFLTYFNYEAQQDKSGLPNDRFSAERPEGSISTLTIQRTEQRDSAMYRCASSPHPPGRNQPQHFGDGTRLSIL.

This chain joins TRBV6-6 and TRBJ2-7, with D perhaps matching TRBD2 (5 bases). The CDR3 has 12 residues. V was cut by 6 bases and J by 5 bases, with 11 bases left in between. The V gene's germline CDR1 is MNHNY and CDR2 SVGAGI (reference sequence). CDR3 region: CASRESGNEQYF. CDR3 DNA: TGTGCCAGCAGGGAGTCGGGGAACGAGCAGTACTTC.

The count of this clone is one. Other DNA sequences within the sample encode an identical CDR3. This sequence joins TRBV9 and TRBJ2-7; D is undetermined. CDR1 is SGDLS, CDR2 YYNGEE, per germline. Trimming pared 0 bases from V and 5 bases from J, leaving 12 bases between. The CDR3 covers 14 residues. CDR3 amino acids: CASSVDGRAHEQYF. CDR3 nucleotides: TGTGCCAGCAGCGTAGATGGAAGGGCCCACGAGCAGTACTTC.

The J gene is TRBJ2-5, the V gene TRBV11-2; 8 bases map to TRBD2. The length of the CDR3 is 12 residues. CDR1 is SGHAT and CDR2 is FQNNGV in the germline V gene. The ends lost 11 bases at V and 5 bases at J; junction bases unmatched: 7. CDR3 nucleotides: TGTGCCGGAGCGGGAGATGTGGAGACCCAGTACTTC. Its translation: CAGAGDVETQYF.

The chain combines TRBV4-2 with TRBJ2-3; 14 nucleotides align to TRBD2. CDR1 and CDR2 from the germline V gene are LGHNA and YNFKEQ. The CDR3 totals 18 residues. Germline trimming cut 1 base from V and 4 bases from J; bases unmatched to any gene: 7. For the CDR3, the DNA is TGTGCCAGCAGCCAAGTTGGAGGACTAGCGGGAGGTGCAGATACGCAGTATTTT. Amino acids: CASSQVGGLAGGADTQYF.

The chain joins TRBV19 to TRBJ1-1; a possible D gene is TRBD1 (5 bases). Trimming shortened V by 5 bases and J by 1 base, and 8 bases separated the two germline ends. The CDR3 has 13 residues. CDR1 LNHDA and CDR2 SQIVND come from the germline V gene (reference sequence). The CDR3 is CASSLRGNTEAFF. The DNA of the CDR3 is TGTGCCAGTAGTCTAAGGGGGAACACTGAAGCTTTCTTT.

The chain has TRBV7-2 and TRBJ1-5; maybe TRBD1 (6 bases). This CDR3 has 15 amino acids. CDR1 and CDR2 from the germline V gene are SGHTA and FQGNSA. The germline V and J ends were trimmed by 1 base and 11 bases, with 18 bases remaining between them. CDR3 amino acids: CASSLGQGPHLSQHF. In DNA form, the CDR3 reads TGTGCCAGCAGCTTAGGGCAGGGGCCACATTTATCCCAGCATTTT.